The next 17 T cell receptor beta chains were all read from a single sample in a study of a mutant IDH1 vaccine in newly diagnosed glioma. TCRdb's copy holds only in-frame clones and misses some; the assay was immunoSEQ multiplex PCR. The sample consists of about 68,000 clones, around 79% of them appearing once. Time point: baseline, week 1 (first vaccination visit). Treatment indicated: pre-vaccination baseline after standard-of-care therapy. This specimen was PBMCs, taken from a glioma patient treated with radiotherapy, temozolomide or both. These receptors all stem from a man over 45 with glioma.

The chain joins TRBV5-6 to TRBJ2-7; 8 positions match TRBD1. CDR1 and CDR2 from the germline V gene are SGHDT and YYEEEE. The CDR3 is 14 amino acids. After removal of 1 base from V and 3 bases from J, the junction contained 3 bases not matched to a gene. The CDR3 loop reads CASSLTGQGYEQYF. The DNA for the CDR3 is TGTGCCAGCAGCTTGACAGGACAGGGCTACGAGCAGTACTTC.

This sequence joins TRBV27 and TRBJ2-7; 13 bases match TRBD2. This CDR3 region has 16 residues. The germline gives CDR1 MNHEY, CDR2 SMNVEV (reference sequence). The ends lost 3 bases at V and 0 bases at J; junction bases unmatched: 2. The chain's CDR3 is CASSFRTSGGSYEQYF. The CDR3 DNA reads as TGTGCCAGCAGTTTTCGGACTAGCGGGGGCTCCTACGAGCAGTACTTC.

This rearrangement joins TRBV6-5 to TRBJ1-4, with D possibly being TRBD1 (6 bases). The CDR3 is made up of 12 amino acids. CDR1 is MNHEY and CDR2 is SVGAGI in the germline V gene. With 6 bases removed from V and 14 bases from J, the gap between germline ends came to 16 bases. Here the CDR3 reads CASRNDRDKLFF. CDR3 sequence (DNA): TGTGCCAGCAGAAACGACCGGGACAAGCTGTTTTTT.

V and J are TRBV19 and TRBJ2-2; D is uncertain. V was shortened by 5 bases and J by 2 bases, with 9 bases between the two germline ends. The CDR3 is 14 residues long. Germline CDR1 LNHDA, CDR2 SQIVND (reference sequence). The CDR3: CASSRQFNTGELFF. The CDR3 nucleotides read TGTGCCAGTAGTCGGCAGTTTAACACCGGGGAGCTGTTTTTT.

This chain links TRBV4-3 with TRBJ1-1, with 8 bases matching TRBD1. The CDR3 contains 14 residues. The germline V gene has CDR1 LGHNA and CDR2 YSLEER. The junction had 5 bases not matched to a gene; V was cut back by 0 bases and J by 8 bases. For the CDR3, the DNA is TGCGCCAGCAGCCAAGACTTGTCAGGGGGCGAAGCTTTCTTT. It encodes CASSQDLSGGEAFF.

The chain recombines TRBV7-9 with TRBJ1-2; D perhaps matches TRBD1 (5 bases). The CDR3 consists of 14 residues. V was clipped by 0 bases and J by 4 bases, with 9 bases between them. Germline V gene data show CDR1 as SEHNR and CDR2 as FQNEAQ (reference sequence). CDR3: CASSLAGLLYGYTF. The DNA of the CDR3 is TGTGCCAGCAGCTTAGCGGGACTCCTCTATGGCTACACCTTC.

This chain joins TRBV19 and TRBJ2-7, with 8 bases that match TRBD2. With V trimmed by 3 bases and J by 7 bases, 8 bases remained unmatched. The CDR3 contains 14 residues. Germline CDR1 and CDR2: LNHDA and SQIVND (reference sequence). The CDR3 DNA is TGTGCCAGTAGTATGAGCGGGGGCTCGGGGGAGCAGTACTTC. Amino acid sequence: CASSMSGGSGEQYF.

For the CDR3, the DNA is TGTGCCAGCAGCTTCGGGGAAGGTGAGCAGTTCTTC. Translated: CASSFGEGEQFF. The rearrangement joins TRBV5-4 to TRBJ2-1; TRBD2 might be the D (5 bases). The CDR3 contains 12 residues. The germline gives CDR1 SGHNT, CDR2 YYREEE (reference sequence). Trimming removed 2 bases from V and 9 bases from J, with 9 bases in between.

V gene TRBV27 combines with J gene TRBJ1-5; no reliable D call. This CDR3 is built from 13 residues. Germline loops: CDR1 MNHEY, CDR2 SMNVEV (reference sequence). V was shortened by 3 bases and J by 5 bases, with 8 bases between the two germline ends. CDR3 in amino acids: CASSFGGDQPQHF. The DNA for the CDR3 is TGTGCCAGCAGTTTCGGCGGAGATCAGCCCCAGCATTTT.

This clone has more than one count but fewer than ten. The chain recombines TRBV10-3 with TRBJ2-5; D remains ambiguous. CDR1 ENHRY and CDR2 SYGVKD come from the germline V gene. The V end was cut by 2 bases, the J end by 3 bases, with 10 bases between. The CDR3 runs to 14 residues. The CDR3: CAISEGPTKETQYF. DNA for the CDR3: TGTGCCATCAGTGAGGGCCCGACAAAAGAGACCCAGTACTTC.

CDR3 in DNA: TGTGCCAGCAGTGACGACAAACATCGAAACAATCAGCCCCAGCATTTT. It yields the protein CASSDDKHRNNQPQHF. V is TRBV6-4 and J is TRBJ1-5; D unclear. Germline CDR1 is MRHNA and CDR2 is SNTAGT. With 2 bases removed from V and 3 bases from J, the gap between germline ends came to 14 bases. CDR3 length: 16 residues.

The chain links TRBV10-1 to TRBJ2-7, with no clear D. Germline V gene data show CDR1 as WNHNN and CDR2 as SYGVQD (reference sequence). The CDR3 covers 13 residues. Trimming stripped 6 bases from V and 2 bases from J, with 11 bases between. The CDR3: CASSSKDTYEQYF. CDR3 in DNA: TGCGCCAGCAGCTCGAAAGATACCTACGAGCAGTACTTC.

This clone was found a few times. The V call is TRBV10-3, the J call TRBJ1-4; the D gene is possibly TRBD1 (6 bases). The CDR3 extends over 15 amino acids. Deletions cut 8 bases from V and 5 bases from J, with 18 bases between. Germline assignment: CDR1 ENHRY and CDR2 SYGVKD. This chain's CDR3 is CAIVQKQGPNEKLFF. The CDR3 DNA sequence: TGTGCCATCGTGCAGAAACAGGGACCGAATGAAAAACTGTTTTTT.

This clone has only a few counts. V usage is TRBV7-9 and J usage is TRBJ2-2; 7 nucleotides match TRBD2. The germline CDR1 and CDR2 sequences are SEHNR and FQNEAQ (reference sequence). The CDR3 consists of 15 residues. V lost 2 bases, J lost 6 bases, and 6 bases stayed unmatched. The CDR3 loop reads CASSLPAGKSGELFF. Written as DNA, the CDR3 is TGTGCCAGCAGCTTACCAGCGGGGAAGTCCGGGGAGCTGTTTTTT.

This clone turned up a few times. V gene TRBV7-2 combines with J gene TRBJ1-2, with D tentatively TRBD1 (5 bases). The CDR3 sequence is 15 residues long. V lost 1 base and J 5 bases, leaving 14 bases between the germline ends. CDR1 SGHTA and CDR2 FQGNSA come from the germline V gene. The CDR3 bases are TGTGCCAGCAGCTTAGGAACGGGGACGGCTTATGGCTACACCTTC. Protein sequence: CASSLGTGTAYGYTF.

This chain uses TRBV27 with TRBJ1-5; D remains ambiguous. Germline-derived CDR1 and CDR2 are MNHEY and SMNVEV (reference sequence). The V end lost 3 bases, the J end lost 5 bases, and 8 bases lay between the germline ends. The CDR3 has 13 amino acids. The CDR3 sequence: CASSLAGYQPQHF. The CDR3 coding sequence is TGTGCCAGCAGTTTGGCAGGTTATCAGCCCCAGCATTTT.

This clone was detected a few times. J is TRBJ1-4 and V is TRBV6-1; 7 bases fit TRBD1. Unmatched junction bases numbered 6, after V lost 3 bases and J lost 5 bases. CDR1 is MNHNS, CDR2 SASEGT, per germline. This CDR3 is 15 amino acids long. The CDR3 sequence: CASSEQEGANEKLFF. The CDR3 nucleotides are TGTGCCAGCAGTGAGCAGGAGGGGGCGAATGAAAAACTGTTTTTT.